One and the same sample provided the 21 T cell receptor beta chains below, sequenced in a study of cytomegalovirus exposure and HLA in healthy donors (dated by TCRdb to the late 2010s). The library was made by the immunoSEQ multiplex PCR assay. For the multiplex PCR, a mixture combining 60 forward primers for TCR Vbeta segments and 13 reverse primers for TCR Jbeta segments was used. TCRdb stores this immuneACCESS table with in-frame sequences only. Part of the clones is absent; in the studies checked, under half of the shortfall reflects unresolved V genes, and no reason is known for the rest. The sample table holds under 110,000 clones, of which about four fifths were seen once. About 1.9% of the sample is in the top ten clones. The sequencing sample was made of PBMCs. The receptors derive from a woman in her 40s in good health and CMV-seronegative.

The rearrangement links TRBV30 to TRBJ2-3; tentative D call: TRBD2 (7 bases). Trimming left V 4 bases short and J 6 bases short, with 20 bases between. This CDR3 has 15 amino acids. Per germline, CDR1 GTSNPN and CDR2 SVGIG (reference sequence). The CDR3 loop reads CAWTTLGLGGDTQYF. The CDR3 DNA follows: TGTGCCTGGACCACACTAGGACTAGGGGGGGATACGCAGTATTTT.

The rearrangement uses TRBV7-3 and TRBJ2-1; 9 nucleotides line up with TRBD1. Germline CDR1 reads SGHTA; CDR2 reads FQGTGA. The V gene end was trimmed by 5 bases and the J gene end by 3 bases; junction bases not matched to a gene: 8. This CDR3 is 16 amino acids long. Written as DNA, the CDR3 is TGTGCCAGCAGCCATAGGACAGGGGTCGACTACAATGAGCAGTTCTTC. Its protein is CASSHRTGVDYNEQFF.

This sequence joins TRBV29-1 and TRBJ1-1, with D hard to call. This CDR3 contains 14 residues. V gave up 3 bases and J gave up 4 bases, with 15 bases separating them. Per germline, CDR1 SQVTM and CDR2 ANQGSEA. The CDR3 DNA reads TGCAGCGTTGACGTCCGGGGAGGGTCCACTGAAGCTTTCTTT. Translating gives CSVDVRGGSTEAFF.

This sequence joins TRBV10-3 and TRBJ1-1; D is unresolved. CDR3 length: 15 amino acids. V was clipped by 3 bases and J by 0 bases, with 11 bases between them. Germline V CDR1 and CDR2: ENHRY, SYGVKD. The CDR3 here is CAISEAGRLNTEAFF. As DNA, the CDR3 is TGTGCCATCAGTGAAGCCGGGAGACTGAACACTGAAGCTTTCTTT.

The V gene is TRBV29-1, the J gene TRBJ1-1; TRBD1 is a possible D gene (6 bases). Germline loops: CDR1 SQVTM, CDR2 ANQGSEA. This CDR3 is 14 amino acids long. V was trimmed by 4 bases and J by 4 bases, leaving 16 bases between them. The CDR3 nucleotides read TGCAGCGTTGTAGGGGGTGCCCTGGGCACTGAAGCTTTCTTT. Its translation is CSVVGGALGTEAFF.

The V call is TRBV18, the J call TRBJ2-7; 8 bases map to TRBD2. CDR3 size: 16 residues. Germline CDR1 KGHSH, CDR2 LQKENI. Losses at the gene ends were 3 bases for V and 2 bases for J; bases not matched to a gene: 9. The CDR3 nucleotides read TGTGCCAGCTCACCCACGGGGGGGGGAGGACCCTACGAGCAGTACTTC. Translating gives CASSPTGGGGPYEQYF.

This CDR3 reads CASSFGFEKLFF. CDR3 sequence (DNA): TGTGCCAGCAGTTTCGGTTTTGAAAAACTGTTTTTT. The chain couples TRBV28 to TRBJ1-4; D remains ambiguous. The CDR3 covers 12 residues. Germline-derived CDR1 and CDR2 are MDHEN and SYDVKM. Trimming shortened V by 3 bases and J by 7 bases, and 6 bases separated the two germline ends.

The V and J genes are TRBV19 and TRBJ1-5; 7 bases match TRBD1. Germline V gene data show CDR1 as LNHDA and CDR2 as SQIVND (reference sequence). The CDR3 consists of 15 residues. V dropped 6 bases and J dropped 2; count of bases not matched to a gene: 7. The CDR3 spells CASRTRGVGNQPQHF. The CDR3 DNA is TGTGCCAGTAGGACCAGGGGGGTAGGCAATCAGCCCCAGCATTTT.

This clone was seen a few times. This sequence joins TRBV27 and TRBJ2-4, with D tentatively TRBD1 (6 bases). This CDR3 is built from 15 residues. Germline V gives CDR1 MNHEY, CDR2 SMNVEV (reference sequence). Between the trimmed V and J ends, which lost 6 bases and 0 bases, there was a span of 12 bases. CDR3 nucleotide sequence: TGTGCCAGCAGCCAAAACAGGGTAGCCAAAAACATTCAGTACTTC. Its translation: CASSQNRVAKNIQYF.

On this clone itself: Other nucleotide sequences from this sample produce the same CDR3. J is TRBJ1-6 and V is TRBV7-6; 7 positions agree with TRBD1. Germline trimming cut 5 bases from V and 7 bases from J; bases unmatched to any gene: 8. Germline values: CDR1 SGHVS, CDR2 FNYEAQ. CDR3 length equals 15 residues. The CDR3 bases are TGTGCCAGCAGCCCTTGGGACAGTCCCAATTCACCCCTCCACTTT. The encoded protein is CASSPWDSPNSPLHF.

This chain uses TRBV18 with TRBJ2-7, with 11 bases lining up with TRBD2. Germline V gene data show CDR1 as KGHSH and CDR2 as LQKENI. The CDR3 spans 15 residues. Trimming cost V 3 bases and J 2 bases; bases outside gene matches: 3. The CDR3 DNA reads as TGTGCCAGCTCACCGGCTAGCGGGGGGACCTACGAGCAGTACTTC. This gives the protein CASSPASGGTYEQYF.

This sequence joins TRBV5-5 and TRBJ2-7; 11 nucleotides match TRBD2. V lost 0 bases to trimming and J lost 3 bases; unmatched junction nucleotides: 2. This CDR3 comprises 15 residues. Germline V gene sequence: CDR1 SGHKS, CDR2 YYEKEE (reference sequence). The CDR3 loop reads CASSLGLAGGYEQYF. Here the CDR3 DNA reads TGTGCCAGCAGCTTGGGCCTAGCGGGAGGCTACGAGCAGTACTTC.

The rearrangement joins TRBV9 to TRBJ2-7; D is tentatively TRBD1 or TRBD2 (9 bases each). Deletions cut 3 bases from V and 3 bases from J, with 25 bases between. Germline lookup yields CDR1 SGDLS and CDR2 YYNGEE. The CDR3 consists of 18 residues. The CDR3 reads CASSAGQGRLAGYYEQYF. CDR3 coding DNA: TGTGCCAGCAGCGCGGGACAGGGTAGGCTAGCGGGGTACTACGAGCAGTACTTC. The whole variable domain, filled in from reference TRBV9 and TRBJ2-7, reads DSGVTQTPKHLITATGQRVTLRCSPRSGDLSVYWYQQSLDQGLQFLIQYYNGEERAKGNILERFSAQQFPDLHSELNLSSLELGDSALYFCASSAGQGRLAGYYEQYFGPGTRLTVT.

The chain couples TRBV2 to TRBJ2-3; D unresolved. This CDR3 comprises 12 residues. Germline V CDR1 and CDR2: SNHLY, FYNNEI. With 1 base removed from V and 6 bases from J, the gap between germline ends came to 5 bases. In nucleotides, the CDR3 is TGTGCCAGCAGTGAAGTGTCGGATACGCAGTATTTT. It specifies CASSEVSDTQYF.

This clone appeared many times. The gene calls are TRBV6-5 and TRBJ2-5; 10 positions match TRBD2. Germline V gene sequence: CDR1 MNHEY, CDR2 SVGAGI. V gave up 4 bases and J gave up 5 bases; unmatched junction bases: 4. The CDR3 runs 14 residues. The CDR3 bases are TGTGCCAGCAGTTTGGGGACTAGCGTTGAGACCCAGTACTTC. Its translation: CASSLGTSVETQYF.

This clone appeared a single time. The chain links TRBV5-4 to TRBJ2-5; 7 nucleotides line up with TRBD2. The CDR3 sequence is 15 residues long. J lost 5 bases, V lost 0 bases, and 7 bases had no gene match. Germline CDR1 reads SGHNT; CDR2 reads YYREEE (reference sequence). CDR3 residues: CASSLAGGGSETQYF. CDR3 coding DNA: TGTGCCAGCAGCTTGGCCGGCGGGGGTTCGGAGACCCAGTACTTC.

This clone has more than one count but fewer than ten. The rearrangement joins TRBV7-3 to TRBJ2-1, with a weak D call TRBD1 (5 bases). V was cut by 0 bases and J by 5 bases, with 8 bases left in between. The CDR3 spans 14 residues. The V gene's germline CDR1 is SGHTA and CDR2 FQGTGA. CDR3 DNA: TGTGCCAGCAGCTTAACGGGGCTAAACAATGAGCAGTTCTTC. Encoded protein: CASSLTGLNNEQFF.

The chain recombines TRBV28 with TRBJ2-2, with TRBD1 identical over 7 bases. The length of the CDR3 is 17 residues. V lost 3 bases and J lost 6; bases outside the gene matches: 13. Germline V gene lookup returns CDR1 MDHEN and CDR2 SYDVKM. The CDR3 DNA reads as TGTGCCAGCAGTTTGCCGCGACAGGGTTTAGTAGCCGGGGAGCTGTTTTTT. Its protein is CASSLPRQGLVAGELFF.

The V gene is TRBV11-2, the J gene TRBJ2-3; 9 bases match TRBD2. This CDR3 has 15 amino acids. The J segment lost 6 bases and the V segment lost 1 base, leaving 5 bases of the junction unmatched. Germline assignment: CDR1 SGHAT and CDR2 FQNNGV. The CDR3 DNA is TGTGCCAGCAGCTTAGGGGGACTAGCATCGGATACGCAGTATTTT. Protein product: CASSLGGLASDTQYF. The full variable domain, rest sourced from reference TRBV11-2 and TRBJ2-3, is EAGVAQSPRYKIIEKRQSVAFWCNPISGHATLYWYQQILGQGPKLLIQFQNNGVVDDSQLPKDRFSAERLKGVDSTLKIQPAKLEDSAVYLCASSLGGLASDTQYFGPGTRLTVL.

The chain is built from TRBV5-8 and TRBJ1-1, with D possibly matching TRBD1 (6 bases). The CDR3 contains 18 residues. The V gene's germline CDR1 is SGHTS and CDR2 YDEGEE. With 0 bases removed from V and 1 base from J, the gap between germline ends came to 19 bases. CDR3 protein: CASSLDELGGRKNTEAFF. CDR3 bases: TGTGCCAGCAGCTTGGACGAATTAGGGGGACGAAAGAACACTGAAGCTTTCTTT.

The CDR3 DNA sequence: TGTGCCAGCTCTCAGACTAGATCAGATACGCAGTATTTT. It yields the protein CASSQTRSDTQYF. The chain links TRBV18 to TRBJ2-3; D possibly corresponds to TRBD2 (6 bases). The length of the CDR3 is 13 residues. V was clipped by 6 bases and J by 4 bases, with 11 bases between them. The germline V gene encodes CDR1 KGHSH and CDR2 LQKENI.